Listed below are T cell receptor beta chains from one sample, sequenced in a study of blood T cell repertoires in COVID-19. TCRdb keeps only in-frame clones here, not all; method: immunoSEQ multiplex PCR. The sample contains over 100,000 clones, about 85% of which appear only once. The sequenced material came from peripheral blood. These receptors were obtained from a man in his forties or fifties with active COVID-19. Both conserved end residues are trimmed from each CDR3. Where a row states a size, it is once, few, many or the class of an expanded clone; other rows omit it.

>once|TRBV5-6
ASSPSGYSYNEQF
>NA|TRBV6-5
ASTLSGGRETQY
>once|TRBV5-1
ASSYGDRSSYNEQF
>NA|TRBV5-4
ASSLSGSGNTEAF
>NA|TRBV5-4
ASSLRRREAERGGYT
>NA|TRBV7-9
ASSSPGLAGTGELF
>NA|TRBV19
ASIGVPGNTIY
>NA|TRBV5-1
ASSPGTGINYGYT
>NA|TRBV6-1
ASSEWGGQDGEAF
>NA|TRBV9
ASSVDPGAQETQY
>NA|TRBV2
ASKRLREETQY
>NA|TRBV19
ASSSTSGFQLSTDTQY
>few|TRBV6-6
ASSYSQIYNEQF
>few|TRBV19
ASSANTGVNEQY
>NA|TRBV6-5
ASSRDRVYNSPLH
>NA|TRBV7-3
ASSRGSNEELF
>NA|TRBV12-3/TRBV12-4
ASRTSSGNTIY
>NA|TRBV19
ATLSGGAYTDTQY
>once|TRBV19
ASSRMTVSYNEQF
>NA|TRBV5-1
ASSFRTGGRDTEAF
>NA|TRBV7-3
ASSLQAGQGGNTIY
>few|TRBV21-1
ASSKSCYSGNTIY
>NA|TRBV29-1
SVKGGGNEQF
>NA|TRBV6-5
ASLDVASDNEQF
>NA|TRBV27
ASSLGAGGRTGELF
>NA|TRBV5-4
ASSPGEVYNEQF
>NA|TRBV5-1
ASALGGQGVGEQF
>NA|TRBV28
ASSLGGINSNQPQH
>NA|TRBV5-5
ASSPDIGAGNTIY
>NA|TRBV6-5
ASRYRGNQPQH
>NA|TRBV4-3
ASSQDRASGGYEQY
>NA|TRBV4-2
ASSRSGGAFGEQY
>NA|TRBV11-2
ASSFLGTSYEQY
>once|TRBV7-7
ASSLGGRGSGELF
>NA|TRBV7-2
ASSFLPLNYGYT
>NA|TRBV25-1
ASSANPGQGDETQY
>NA|TRBV5-1
ASSLRVDRGTDTQY
>NA|TRBV11-3
ASSLDWVAGEQF
>once|TRBV5-1
ASSWGTSGGPNTGELF
>NA|TRBV6-5
ASSRDRKETQY
>NA|TRBV7-9
ASSSLDRSYGYT
>NA|TRBV11-2
ASSLGQPYEQY
>NA|TRBV5-6
ASSLGQVRNTEAF
>once|TRBV3-1/TRBV3-2
ASSRRQSPALNEKLF
>NA|TRBV5-6
ASSPGTGVGKQY
>NA|TRBV6-6
ASTLPTSNEQF
>NA|TRBV19
ASRAPGQGAGGYT
>NA|TRBV9
ASSPRDRVETQY
>NA|TRBV3-1/TRBV3-2
ASSQADRVATQY
>NA|TRBV6-2/TRBV6-3
ASSTGTVLPNPF
>NA|TRBV20-1
SASRLAGVLETQY
>NA|TRBV7-2
ASSLAGQGNQPQH
>NA|TRBV3-1/TRBV3-2
ASSHPGQGATEAF
>NA|TRBV6-5
ASSRDSYEQY
>NA|TRBV27
ASSPSGDGVLYGYT
>few|TRBV5-4
ASSLAGALYGYT
>NA|TRBV7-2
ASSSRYRVNEKLF